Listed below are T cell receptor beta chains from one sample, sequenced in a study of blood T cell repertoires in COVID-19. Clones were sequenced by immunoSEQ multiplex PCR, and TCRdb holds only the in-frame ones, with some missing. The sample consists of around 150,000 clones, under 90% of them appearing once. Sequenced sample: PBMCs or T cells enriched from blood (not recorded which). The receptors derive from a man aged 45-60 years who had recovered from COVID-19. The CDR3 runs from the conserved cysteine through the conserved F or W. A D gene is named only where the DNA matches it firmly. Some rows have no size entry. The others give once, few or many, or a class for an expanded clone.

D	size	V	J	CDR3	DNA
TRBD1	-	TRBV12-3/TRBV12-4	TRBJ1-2	CASTATGPYGYTF	TGTGCCAGCACAGCGACAGGGCCCTATGGCTACACCTTC
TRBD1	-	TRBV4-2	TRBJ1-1	CASSHDAGTGGGEAFF	TGTGCCAGCAGCCATGATGCCGGGACAGGGGGCGGTGAAGCTTTCTTT
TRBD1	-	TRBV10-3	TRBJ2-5	CAISETEWTGRETQYF	TGTGCCATCAGTGAGACGGAGTGGACAGGGCGAGAGACCCAGTACTTC
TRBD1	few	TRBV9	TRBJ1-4	CASSKRQGTNEKLFF	TGTGCCAGCAGCAAACGACAGGGAACTAATGAAAAACTGTTTTTT
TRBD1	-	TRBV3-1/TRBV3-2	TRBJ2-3	CASSWTGVGDTQYF	TGTGCCAGCAGTTGGACAGGGGTCGGGGATACGCAGTATTTT
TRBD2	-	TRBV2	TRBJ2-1	CASSRLAGGPGNEQFF	TGTGCCAGCAGCAGACTAGCGGGGGGGCCGGGGAATGAGCAGTTCTTC
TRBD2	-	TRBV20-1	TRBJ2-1	CSAVRGGEQFF	TGCAGTGCTGTTCGGGGGGGCGAGCAGTTCTTC
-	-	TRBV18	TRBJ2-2	CASSPSPLGTNTGELFF	TGTGCCAGCTCACCATCCCCGCTAGGAACGAACACCGGGGAGCTGTTTTTT
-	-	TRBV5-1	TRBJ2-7	CASSLTGVQYF	TGCGCCAGCAGCCTGACTGGCGTGCAGTACTTC
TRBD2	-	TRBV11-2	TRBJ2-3	CASSPRGNPDTQYF	TGTGCCAGCAGCCCGCGGGGGAACCCAGATACGCAGTATTTT
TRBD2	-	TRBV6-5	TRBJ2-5	CASRGAGGLETQYF	TGTGCCAGCAGAGGAGCGGGGGGGCTCGAGACCCAGTACTTC
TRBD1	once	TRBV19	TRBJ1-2	CASSTPGTGPYGYTF	TGTGCCAGTAGTACTCCCGGGACAGGGCCTTATGGCTACACCTTC
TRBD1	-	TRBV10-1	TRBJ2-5	CASRPGTGEETQYF	TGCGCCAGCAGGCCCGGGACAGGGGAAGAGACCCAGTACTTC
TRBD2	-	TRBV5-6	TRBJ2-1	CASSLGLAGGSISYNEQFF	TGTGCCAGCAGCTTGGGACTAGCGGGGGGCTCAATATCCTACAATGAGCAGTTCTTC
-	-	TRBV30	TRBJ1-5	CAWSAAVGPQPQHF	TGTGCCTGGAGTGCGGCAGTGGGGCCTCAGCCCCAGCATTTT
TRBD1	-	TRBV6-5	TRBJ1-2	CASSPGGVRYGYTF	TGTGCCAGCAGTCCAGGGGGCGTGCGCTATGGCTACACCTTC
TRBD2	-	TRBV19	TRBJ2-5	CASSMGLAGGLLQETQYF	TGTGCCAGTAGTATGGGGCTAGCGGGGGGCCTGCTCCAAGAGACCCAGTACTTC
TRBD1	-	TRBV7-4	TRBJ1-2	CASSLAQDRGLLGYTF	TGTGCCAGCAGCTTAGCGCAGGACAGGGGATTGTTGGGCTACACCTTC
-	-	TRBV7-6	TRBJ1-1	CASSPASGLAFF	TGTGCCAGCAGCCCCGCCTCGGGGTTAGCTTTCTTT
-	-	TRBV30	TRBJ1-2	CAWSPLVPYGYTF	TGTGCCTGGAGTCCCTTAGTCCCTTATGGCTACACCTTC
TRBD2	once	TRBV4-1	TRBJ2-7	CASSQVRGGLEKQYF	TGCGCCAGCAGCCAAGTCCGGGGGGGTCTTGAGAAGCAGTACTTC
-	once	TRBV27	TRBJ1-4	CASSSSNREQKLFF	TGTGCCAGCAGTTCCTCCAACAGGGAACAAAAACTGTTTTTT
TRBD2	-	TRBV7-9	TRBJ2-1	CASSPTSGGYNEQFF	TGTGCCAGCAGCCCGACTAGCGGGGGGTACAATGAGCAGTTCTTC
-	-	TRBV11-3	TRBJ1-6	CASSLEGQRSPLHF	TGTGCCAGCAGCTTAGAGGGGCAGAGATCACCCCTCCACTTT
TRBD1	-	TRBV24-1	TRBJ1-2	CATSLPGQGARGYTF	TGTGCCACCAGTCTTCCGGGACAGGGGGCTAGGGGCTACACCTTC
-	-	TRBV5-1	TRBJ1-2	CASSLEQAQGYGYTF	TGCGCCAGCAGCTTGGAACAGGCCCAGGGCTATGGCTACACCTTC
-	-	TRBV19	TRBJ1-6	CASSIQGSPLHF	TGTGCCAGTAGTATACAGGGGTCACCCCTCCACTTT
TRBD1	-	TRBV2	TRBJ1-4	CASSRQGAPGEKLFF	TGTGCCAGCAGTCGGCAGGGGGCGCCTGGGGAAAAACTGTTTTTT
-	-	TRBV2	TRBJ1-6	CASGPDYNSPLHF	TGTGCCAGCGGCCCAGACTATAATTCACCCCTCCACTTT
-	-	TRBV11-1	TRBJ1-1	CASSLGGVPPEAFF	TGTGCCAGCAGCTTAGGGGGAGTGCCCCCTGAAGCTTTCTTT
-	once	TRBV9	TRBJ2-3	CASSVVRGTDTQYF	TGTGCCAGCAGCGTAGTCAGGGGTACAGATACGCAGTATTTT
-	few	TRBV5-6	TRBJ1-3	CASSGGRGNTIYF	TGTGCCAGCAGCGGAGGGAGAGGAAACACCATATATTTT
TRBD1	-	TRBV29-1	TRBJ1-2	CSVDRAGYTF	TGCAGCGTGGACAGGGCTGGCTACACCTTC
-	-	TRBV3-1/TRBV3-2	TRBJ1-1	CASSLGTLNTEAFF	TGTGCCAGCAGCCTCGGGACACTGAACACTGAAGCTTTCTTT
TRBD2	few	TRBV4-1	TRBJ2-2	CASSQVSGGTWAGELFF	TGCGCCAGCAGCCAAGTTAGCGGGGGGACCTGGGCCGGGGAGCTGTTTTTT
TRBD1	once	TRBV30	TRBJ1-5	CAWNQGVPNQPQHF	TGTGCCTGGAACCAGGGGGTCCCCAATCAGCCCCAGCATTTT
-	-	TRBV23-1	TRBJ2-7	CASSHPGDSAYEQYF	TGCGCCAGCAGTCATCCGGGGGACAGCGCTTACGAGCAGTACTTC
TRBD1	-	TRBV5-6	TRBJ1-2	CASSPRGPYGYTF	TGTGCCAGCAGCCCCAGGGGGCCGTATGGCTACACCTTC
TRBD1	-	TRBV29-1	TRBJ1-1	CSVRGVNTEAFF	TGCAGCGTCAGGGGGGTGAACACTGAAGCTTTCTTT
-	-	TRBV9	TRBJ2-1	CASSVVGGASYNEQFF	TGTGCCAGCAGCGTAGTAGGCGGGGCCTCCTACAATGAGCAGTTCTTC
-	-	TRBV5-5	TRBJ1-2	CASSLQSGYDGYTF	TGTGCCAGCAGCTTGCAGTCAGGGTACGATGGCTACACCTTC
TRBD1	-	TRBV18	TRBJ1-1	CASSPQGVNTEAFF	TGTGCCAGCTCACCTCAGGGGGTGAACACTGAAGCTTTCTTT
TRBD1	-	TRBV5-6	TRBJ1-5	CASSLAGGGNQPQHF	TGTGCCAGCAGCTTGGCAGGGGGCGGCAATCAGCCCCAGCATTTT
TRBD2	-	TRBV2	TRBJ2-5	CASSGEGRETQYF	TGTGCCAGCAGTGGGGAGGGTAGAGAGACCCAGTACTTC
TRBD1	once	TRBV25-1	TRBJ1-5	CASTGAGNQPQHF	TGTGCCAGTACAGGGGCGGGCAATCAGCCCCAGCATTTT
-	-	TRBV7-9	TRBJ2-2	CASSLPGNTAGELFF	TGTGCCAGCAGTTTACCCGGGAATACGGCCGGGGAGCTGTTTTTT
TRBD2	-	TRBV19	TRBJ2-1	CASSGSGGALYNEQFF	TGTGCCAGTAGTGGAAGCGGGGGGGCCCTCTACAATGAGCAGTTCTTC
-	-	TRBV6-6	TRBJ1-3	CASSRTYFNSGNTIYF	TGTGCCAGCAGTCGGACTTATTTTAACTCTGGAAACACCATATATTTT
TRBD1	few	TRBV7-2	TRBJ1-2	CASSTSGTGVYGYTF	TGTGCCAGCAGCACGTCCGGGACAGGGGTATATGGCTACACCTTC